The 3 T cell receptor beta chains below all came from one sample that was sequenced in a study of blood T cells in healthy people across ages. Combining a sample-barcoded 5' primer with a J-beta primer mix, a second PCR ran for about 7 to 11 cycles. From the 5' RACE reads, TCRdb called clonotypes with MiXCR, one entry per CDR3 protein. Of 600,000 to 850,000 distinct CDR3 sequences in the sample, roughly 43% are singletons; the top ten hold 20% to 25%. Specimen: blood. The origin of the receptors is a woman in her sixties in good health.

This clonotype was seen more than once but under ten times. This rearrangement joins TRBV5-1 to TRBJ2-7; 8 nucleotides match TRBD2. The CDR3 runs to 14 residues. J lost 6 bases, V lost 7 bases, and 12 bases had no gene match. Per germline, CDR1 SGHRS and CDR2 YFSETQ. The DNA of the CDR3 is TGCGCCAGCGGAGAGGCGGGGGGCCCTGGCGAGCAGTACTTC. Translated: CASGEAGGPGEQYF.

This sequence joins TRBV27 and TRBJ2-7; the match to TRBD1 covers 9 bases. The CDR3 has 16 residues. Germline CDR1 reads MNHEY; CDR2 reads SMNVEV (reference sequence). The V and J ends lost 0 bases and 2 bases, in that order; junction bases with no gene match: 5. This chain's CDR3 is CASSLSGTGTTYEQYF. CDR3 DNA sequence: TGTGCCAGCAGTTTATCGGGGACAGGGACAACCTACGAGCAGTACTTC.

This clonotype has a handful of counts. The CDR3 loop reads CSAPQGAIDNGYTF. CDR3 DNA sequence: TGCAGTGCTCCACAGGGGGCGATAGACAATGGCTACACCTTC. The chain carries TRBV20-1 and TRBJ1-2, with 9 bases aligning to TRBD1. Germline CDR1 DFQATT, CDR2 SNEGSKA (reference sequence). The CDR3 covers 14 residues. V lost 5 bases to trimming and J lost 6 bases; unmatched junction nucleotides: 10.